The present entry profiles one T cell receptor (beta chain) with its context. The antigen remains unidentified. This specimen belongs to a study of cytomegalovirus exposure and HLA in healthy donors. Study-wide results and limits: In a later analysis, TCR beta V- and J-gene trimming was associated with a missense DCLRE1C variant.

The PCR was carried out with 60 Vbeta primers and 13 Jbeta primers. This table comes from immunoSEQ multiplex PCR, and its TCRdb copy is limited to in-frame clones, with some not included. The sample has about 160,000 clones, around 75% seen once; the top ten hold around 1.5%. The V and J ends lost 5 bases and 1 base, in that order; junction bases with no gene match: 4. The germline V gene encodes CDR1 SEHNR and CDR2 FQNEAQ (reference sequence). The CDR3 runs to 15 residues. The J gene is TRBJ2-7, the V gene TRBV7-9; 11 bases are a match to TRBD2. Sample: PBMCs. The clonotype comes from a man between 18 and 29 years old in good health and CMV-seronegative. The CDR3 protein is CASSPGTSGSYEQYF. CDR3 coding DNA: TGTGCCAGCAGCCCCGGGACTAGCGGTTCCTACGAGCAGTACTTC.